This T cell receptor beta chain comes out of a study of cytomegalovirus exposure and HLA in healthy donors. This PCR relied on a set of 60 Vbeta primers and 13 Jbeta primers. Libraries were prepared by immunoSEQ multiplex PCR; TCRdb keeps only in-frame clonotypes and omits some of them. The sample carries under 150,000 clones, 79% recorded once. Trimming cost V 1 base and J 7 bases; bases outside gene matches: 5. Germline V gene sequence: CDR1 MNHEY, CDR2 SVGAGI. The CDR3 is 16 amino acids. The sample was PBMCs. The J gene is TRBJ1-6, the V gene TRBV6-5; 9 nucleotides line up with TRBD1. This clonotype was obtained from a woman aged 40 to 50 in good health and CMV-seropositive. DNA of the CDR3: TGTGCCAGCAGTTACTTTCGGGACAGGGACAATTCACCCCTCCACTTT. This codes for CASSYFRDRDNSPLHF.